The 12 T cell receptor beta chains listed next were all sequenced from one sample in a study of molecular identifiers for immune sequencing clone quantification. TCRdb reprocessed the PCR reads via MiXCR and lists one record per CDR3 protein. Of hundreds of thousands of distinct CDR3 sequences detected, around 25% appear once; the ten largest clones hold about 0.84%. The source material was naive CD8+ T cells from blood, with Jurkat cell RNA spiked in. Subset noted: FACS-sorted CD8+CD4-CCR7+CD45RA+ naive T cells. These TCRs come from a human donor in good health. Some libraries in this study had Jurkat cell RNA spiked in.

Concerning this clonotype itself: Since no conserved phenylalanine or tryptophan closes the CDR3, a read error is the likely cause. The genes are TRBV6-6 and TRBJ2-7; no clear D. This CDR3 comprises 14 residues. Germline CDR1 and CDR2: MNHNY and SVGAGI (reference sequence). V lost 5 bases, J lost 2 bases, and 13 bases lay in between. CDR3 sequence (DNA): TGTGCCAGCAGTACCTTGTCAGGCACCTACGAGCAGTACCTC. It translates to CASSTLSGTYEQYL.

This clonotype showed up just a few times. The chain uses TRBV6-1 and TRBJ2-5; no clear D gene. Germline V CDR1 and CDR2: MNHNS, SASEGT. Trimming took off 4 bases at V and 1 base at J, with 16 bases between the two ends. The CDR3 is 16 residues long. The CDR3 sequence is CASSGKETRLQETQYF. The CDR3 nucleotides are TGTGCCAGCAGTGGAAAAGAGACACGACTCCAAGAGACCCAGTACTTC.

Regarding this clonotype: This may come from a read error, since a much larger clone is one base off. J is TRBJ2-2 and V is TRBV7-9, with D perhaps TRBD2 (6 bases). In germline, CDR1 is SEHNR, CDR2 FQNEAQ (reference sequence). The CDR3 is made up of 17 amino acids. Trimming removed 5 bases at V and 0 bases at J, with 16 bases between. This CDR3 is CASSPGTRDSNTGELFF. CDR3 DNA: TGTGCCAGCAGCCCCGGGACTCGAGACTCGAACACCGGGGAGCTGTTTTTT.

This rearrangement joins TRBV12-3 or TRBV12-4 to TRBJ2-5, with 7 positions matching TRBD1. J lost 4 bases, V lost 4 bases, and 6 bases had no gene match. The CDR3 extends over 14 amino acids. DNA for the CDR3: TGTGCCAGCAGTTCAGACAGGGTTACAGAGACCCAGTACTTC. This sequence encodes CASSSDRVTETQYF.

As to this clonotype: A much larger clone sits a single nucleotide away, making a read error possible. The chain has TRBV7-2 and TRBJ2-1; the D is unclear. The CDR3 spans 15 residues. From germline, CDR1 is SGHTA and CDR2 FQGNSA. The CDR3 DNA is TGTGTCAGCAGCTCGGACGGTAGCTCCTACAATGAGCAGTTCTTC. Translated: CVSSSDGSSYNEQFF.

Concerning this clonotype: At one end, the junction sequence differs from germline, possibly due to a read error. The chain's CDR3 is CASCFLAGEGQESDTQYF. In nucleotides, the CDR3 is TGTGCCAGCTGTTTTCTAGCGGGAGAGGGTCAGGAAAGTGATACGCAGTATTTT. The chain combines TRBV28 with TRBJ2-3, with 10 bases that match TRBD2. CDR1 and CDR2 (germline): MDHEN, SYDVKM. The CDR3 runs to 18 residues.

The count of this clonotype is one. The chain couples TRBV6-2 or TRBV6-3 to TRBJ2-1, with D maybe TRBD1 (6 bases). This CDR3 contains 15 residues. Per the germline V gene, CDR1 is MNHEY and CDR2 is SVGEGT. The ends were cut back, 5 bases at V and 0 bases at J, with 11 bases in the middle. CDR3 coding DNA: TGTGCCAGCAGTACCCCCAGGGGCTCCTACAATGAGCAGTTCTTC. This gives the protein CASSTPRGSYNEQFF.

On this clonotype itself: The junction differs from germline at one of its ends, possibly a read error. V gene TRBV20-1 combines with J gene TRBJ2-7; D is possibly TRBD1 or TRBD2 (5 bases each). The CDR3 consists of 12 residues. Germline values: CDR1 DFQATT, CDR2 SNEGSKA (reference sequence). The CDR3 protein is CSARPWDHEKYF. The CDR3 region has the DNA TGCAGTGCTCGACCTTGGGACCACGAGAAGTACTTC.

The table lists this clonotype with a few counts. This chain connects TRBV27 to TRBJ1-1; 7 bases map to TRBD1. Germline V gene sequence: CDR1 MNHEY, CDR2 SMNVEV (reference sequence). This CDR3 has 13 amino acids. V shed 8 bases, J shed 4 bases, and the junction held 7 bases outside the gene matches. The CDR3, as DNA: TGTGCCAGCCAAAGGCAGGGGGGCACTGAAGCTTTCTTT. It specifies CASQRQGGTEAFF.

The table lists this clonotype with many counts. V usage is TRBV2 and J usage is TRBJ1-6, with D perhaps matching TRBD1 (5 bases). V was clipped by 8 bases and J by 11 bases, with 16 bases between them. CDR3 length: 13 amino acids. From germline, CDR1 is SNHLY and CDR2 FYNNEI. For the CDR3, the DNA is TGTGCCAGCTTCGGGGGATCTCGTACACCCCTCCACTTT. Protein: CASFGGSRTPLHF.

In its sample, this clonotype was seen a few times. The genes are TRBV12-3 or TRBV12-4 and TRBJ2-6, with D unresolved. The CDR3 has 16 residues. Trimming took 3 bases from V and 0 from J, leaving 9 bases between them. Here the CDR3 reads CASSLTWDSGANVLTF. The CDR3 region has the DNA TGTGCCAGCAGTTTGACGTGGGACTCTGGGGCCAACGTCCTGACTTTC.

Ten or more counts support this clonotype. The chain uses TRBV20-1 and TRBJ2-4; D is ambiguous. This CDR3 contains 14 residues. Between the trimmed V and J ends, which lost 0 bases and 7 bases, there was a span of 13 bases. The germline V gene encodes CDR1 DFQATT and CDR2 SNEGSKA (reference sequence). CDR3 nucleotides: TGCAGTGCTAGAGATGGAAGCGCCAGTAACATTCAGTACTTC. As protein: CSARDGSASNIQYF.